This T cell receptor beta chain was captured in a study of cytomegalovirus exposure and HLA in healthy donors. Study outcomes and limitations: Researchers reported in a later analysis that a missense DCLRE1C variant was tied to TCR beta V- and J-gene trimming.

The CDR3 contains 15 residues. J lost 7 bases, V lost 4 bases, and 7 bases had no gene match. Germline V CDR1 and CDR2: SGHDT, YYEEEE. PCR amplification relied on 60 Vbeta primers (plus 13 Jbeta primers). Assay: immunoSEQ multiplex PCR; the TCRdb copy retains only in-frame clones and omits some. The repertoire holds 95,000 to 150,000 clones, with about three fifths as singletons. Worth noting for this clone: Its antigen is undetermined.

This receptor was identified in a middle-aged woman in good health and CMV-seropositive. Specimen: PBMCs. The chain joins TRBV5-6 to TRBJ1-6; TRBD1 agrees at 8 bases. The CDR3 region is CASSPDRGRNSPLHF. The CDR3 bases are TGTGCCAGCAGCCCCGACAGGGGTAGGAATTCACCCCTCCACTTT.